Sequencing of this TCR beta chain was carried out in a study of blood T cell repertoires in COVID-19. Study-level background: The cDNA or gDNA used as material had been derived from T cells, B-cell-depleted T cells, or PBMCs.

Germline lookup yields CDR1 MDHEN and CDR2 SYDVKM. Trimming removed 5 bases at V and 9 bases at J, with 17 bases between. The CDR3 sequence is 15 residues long. In the original analysis: Estimates of nucleated cell counts were drawn from the amplification of reference gene primers. TCRdb's table, derived via immunoSEQ multiplex PCR, lists solely in-frame clones and lacks some. The V and J calls and the clone size are those of that table, but D and trimming were determined from the DNA. The repertoire consists of 75,000 to 90,000 clones, with 80% occurring once and the leading ten covering about 12%. The chain recombines TRBV28 with TRBJ1-6, with D perhaps TRBD1 (5 bases). This TCR was sampled from a woman between 40 and 55 years old with active or convalescent COVID-19. Sequences were obtained from peripheral blood. In DNA, the CDR3 is TGTGCCAGCAGTACGCGGGGGGTTGGGCCTTCACCCCTCCACTTT. Translated, it gives CASSTRGVGPSPLHF.